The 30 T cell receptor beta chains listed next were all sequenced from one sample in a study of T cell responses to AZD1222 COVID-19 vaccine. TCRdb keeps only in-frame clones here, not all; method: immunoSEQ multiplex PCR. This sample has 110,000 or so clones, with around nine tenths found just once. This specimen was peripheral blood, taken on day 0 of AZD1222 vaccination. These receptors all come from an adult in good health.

The CDR3 region has the DNA TGTGCCAGCAGCCCAGGGACCTTAGTGGGGGATGGCTACACCTTC. Encoded protein: CASSPGTLVGDGYTF. The chain employs TRBV7-2 and TRBJ1-2, with a possible D match to TRBD1 (5 bases). The germline gives CDR1 SGHTA, CDR2 FQGNSA. V gave up 5 bases and J gave up 6 bases, with 19 bases separating them. The CDR3 is 15 residues long.

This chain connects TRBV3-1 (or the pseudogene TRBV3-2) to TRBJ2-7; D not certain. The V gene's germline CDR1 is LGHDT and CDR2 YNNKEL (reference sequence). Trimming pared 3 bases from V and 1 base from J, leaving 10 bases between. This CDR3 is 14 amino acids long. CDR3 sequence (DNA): TGTGCCAGCAGCCAGGCAACAGTATCCTACGAGCAGTACTTC. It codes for CASSQATVSYEQYF.

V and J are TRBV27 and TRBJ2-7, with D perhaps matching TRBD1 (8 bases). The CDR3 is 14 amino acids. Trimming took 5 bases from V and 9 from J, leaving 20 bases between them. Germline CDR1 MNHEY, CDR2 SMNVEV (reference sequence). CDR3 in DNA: TGTGCCAGCAGTCCGACAGGGGAGGGTGAGTCGCAGTACTTC. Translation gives CASSPTGEGESQYF.

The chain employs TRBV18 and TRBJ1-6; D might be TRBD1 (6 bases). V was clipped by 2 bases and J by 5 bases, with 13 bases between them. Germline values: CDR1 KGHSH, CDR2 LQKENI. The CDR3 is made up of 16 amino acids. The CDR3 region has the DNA TGTGCCAGCTCACCAATTGGGGACATAAATAATTCACCCCTCCACTTT. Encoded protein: CASSPIGDINNSPLHF.

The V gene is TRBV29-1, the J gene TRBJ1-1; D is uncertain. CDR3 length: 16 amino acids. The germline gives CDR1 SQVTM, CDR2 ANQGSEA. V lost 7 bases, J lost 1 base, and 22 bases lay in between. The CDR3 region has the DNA TGCAGCGGGGCCCCAGGATGGGGAATGGGGAACACTGAAGCTTTCTTT. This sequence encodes CSGAPGWGMGNTEAFF. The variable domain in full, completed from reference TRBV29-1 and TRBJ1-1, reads SAVISQKPSRDICQRGTSLTIQCQVDSQVTMMFWYRQQPGQSLTLIATANQGSEATYESGFVIDKFPISRPNLTFSTLTVSNMSPEDSSIYLCSGAPGWGMGNTEAFFGQGTRLTVV.

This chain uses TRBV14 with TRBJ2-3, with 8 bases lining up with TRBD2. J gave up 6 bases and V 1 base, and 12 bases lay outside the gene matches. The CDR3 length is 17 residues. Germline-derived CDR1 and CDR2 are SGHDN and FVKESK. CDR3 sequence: CASSQGERELPRDTQYF. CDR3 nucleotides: TGTGCCAGCAGCCAAGGGGAGCGGGAGCTACCCCGGGATACGCAGTATTTT.

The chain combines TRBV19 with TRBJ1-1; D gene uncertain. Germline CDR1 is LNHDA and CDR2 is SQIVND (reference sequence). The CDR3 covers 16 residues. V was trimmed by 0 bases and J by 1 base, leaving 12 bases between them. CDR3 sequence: CASSIDKARPNTEAFF. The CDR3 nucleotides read TGTGCCAGTAGTATAGACAAGGCCAGACCGAACACTGAAGCTTTCTTT.

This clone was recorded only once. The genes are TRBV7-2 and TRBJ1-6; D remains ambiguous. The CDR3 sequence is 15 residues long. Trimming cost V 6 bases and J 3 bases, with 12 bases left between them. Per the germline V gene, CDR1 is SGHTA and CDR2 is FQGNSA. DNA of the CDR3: TGTGCCAGCAGACTCAGACCGTTCTATAATTCACCCCTCCACTTT. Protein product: CASRLRPFYNSPLHF. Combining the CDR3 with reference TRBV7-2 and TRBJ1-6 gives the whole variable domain GAGVSQSPSNKVTEKGKDVELRCDPISGHTALYWYRQSLGQGLEFLIYFQGNSAPDKSGLPSDRFSAERTGGSVSTLTIQRTQQEDSAVYLCASRLRPFYNSPLHFGNGTRLTVT.

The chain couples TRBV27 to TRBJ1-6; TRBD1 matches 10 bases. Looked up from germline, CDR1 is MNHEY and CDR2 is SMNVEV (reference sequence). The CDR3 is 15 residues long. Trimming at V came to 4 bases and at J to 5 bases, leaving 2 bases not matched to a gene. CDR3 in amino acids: CASSWDRGNNSPLHF. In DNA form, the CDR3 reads TGTGCCAGCAGTTGGGACAGGGGCAATAATTCACCCCTCCACTTT.

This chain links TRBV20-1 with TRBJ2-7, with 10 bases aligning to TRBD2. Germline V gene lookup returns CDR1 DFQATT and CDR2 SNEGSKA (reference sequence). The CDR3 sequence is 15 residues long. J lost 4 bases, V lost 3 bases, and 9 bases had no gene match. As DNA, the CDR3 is TGCAGTGCTAGTAAACTAGCGGGACAAGCGTACGAGCAGTACTTC. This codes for CSASKLAGQAYEQYF.

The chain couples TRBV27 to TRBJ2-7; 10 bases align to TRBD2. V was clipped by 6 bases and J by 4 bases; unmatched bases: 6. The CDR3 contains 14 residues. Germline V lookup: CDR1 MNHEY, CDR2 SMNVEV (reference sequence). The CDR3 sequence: CASSTGTSAYEQYF. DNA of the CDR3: TGTGCCAGCAGCACCGGGACTAGCGCATACGAGCAGTACTTC.

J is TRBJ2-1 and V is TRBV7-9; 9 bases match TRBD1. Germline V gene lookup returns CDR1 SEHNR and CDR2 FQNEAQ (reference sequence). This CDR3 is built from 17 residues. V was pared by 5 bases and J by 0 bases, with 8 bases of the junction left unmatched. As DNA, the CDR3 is TGTGCCAGCAGCCTGGCCGGACAGGGGAGCTCCTACAATGAGCAGTTCTTC. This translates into CASSLAGQGSSYNEQFF.

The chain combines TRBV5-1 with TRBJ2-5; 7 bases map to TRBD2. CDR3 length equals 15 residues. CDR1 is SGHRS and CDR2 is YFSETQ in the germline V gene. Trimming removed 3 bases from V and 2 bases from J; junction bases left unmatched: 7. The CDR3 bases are TGCGCCAGCAGCTGGACTAGTTTGCCGCAAGAGACCCAGTACTTC. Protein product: CASSWTSLPQETQYF.

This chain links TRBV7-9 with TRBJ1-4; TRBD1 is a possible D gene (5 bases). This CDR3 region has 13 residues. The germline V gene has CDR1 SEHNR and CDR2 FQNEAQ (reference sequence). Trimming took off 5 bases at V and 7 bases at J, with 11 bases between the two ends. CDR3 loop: CASSERGAEKLFF. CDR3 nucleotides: TGTGCCAGCAGCGAGAGAGGGGCTGAAAAACTGTTTTTT. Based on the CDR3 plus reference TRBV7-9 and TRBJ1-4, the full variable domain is DTGVSQNPRHKITKRGQNVTFRCDPISEHNRLYWYRQTLGQGPEFLTYFQNEAQLEKSRLLSDRFSAERPKGSFSTLEIQRTEQGDSAMYLCASSERGAEKLFFGSGTQLSVL.

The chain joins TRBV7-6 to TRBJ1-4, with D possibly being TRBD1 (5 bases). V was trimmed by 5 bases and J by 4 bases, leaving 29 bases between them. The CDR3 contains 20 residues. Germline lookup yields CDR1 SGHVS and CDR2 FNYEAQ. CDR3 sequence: CASSPTRVGDGRLINEKLFF. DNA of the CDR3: TGTGCCAGCAGCCCAACCAGAGTGGGGGACGGCCGCCTAATTAATGAAAAACTGTTTTTT.

Written as DNA, the CDR3 is TGTGCCAGTAGTATAGTTAAGGCGTCGGTTTATAGCAATCAGCCCCAGCATTTT. This encodes CASSIVKASVYSNQPQHF. The chain links TRBV19 to TRBJ1-5; D gene uncertain. The CDR3 has 18 residues. Germline assignment: CDR1 LNHDA and CDR2 SQIVND (reference sequence). Trimming took 1 base from V and 0 from J, leaving 16 bases between them.

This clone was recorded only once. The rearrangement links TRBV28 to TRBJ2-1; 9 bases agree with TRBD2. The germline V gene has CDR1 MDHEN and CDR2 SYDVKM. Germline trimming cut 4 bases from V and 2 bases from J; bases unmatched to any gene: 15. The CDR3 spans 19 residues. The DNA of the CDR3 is TGTGCCAGCAGTTCCCCCGGGACTAGCTCAAGGTCCACCTACAATGAGCAGTTCTTC. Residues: CASSSPGTSSRSTYNEQFF.

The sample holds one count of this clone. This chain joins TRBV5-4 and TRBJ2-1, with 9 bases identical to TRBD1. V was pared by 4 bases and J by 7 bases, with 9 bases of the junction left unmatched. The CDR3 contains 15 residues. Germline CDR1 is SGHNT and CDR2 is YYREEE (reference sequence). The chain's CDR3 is CASSDNRGRWNEQFF. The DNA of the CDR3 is TGTGCCAGCAGCGATAACAGGGGGCGATGGAATGAGCAGTTCTTC.

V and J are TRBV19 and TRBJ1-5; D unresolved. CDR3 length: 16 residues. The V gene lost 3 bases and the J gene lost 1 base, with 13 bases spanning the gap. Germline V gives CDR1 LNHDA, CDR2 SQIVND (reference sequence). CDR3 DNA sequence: TGTGCCAGTAGTATCCTGCTAGGGCACAGCAATCAGCCCCAGCATTTT. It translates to CASSILLGHSNQPQHF.

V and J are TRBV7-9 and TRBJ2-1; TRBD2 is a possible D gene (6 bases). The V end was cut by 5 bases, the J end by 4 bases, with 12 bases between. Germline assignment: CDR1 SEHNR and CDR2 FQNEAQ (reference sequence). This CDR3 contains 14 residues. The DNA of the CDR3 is TGTGCCAGCAGCACTGCTAGCGAGTACAATGAGCAGTTCTTC. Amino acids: CASSTASEYNEQFF. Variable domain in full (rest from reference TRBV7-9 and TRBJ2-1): DTGVSQNPRHKITKRGQNVTFRCDPISEHNRLYWYRQTLGQGPEFLTYFQNEAQLEKSRLLSDRFSAERPKGSFSTLEIQRTEQGDSAMYLCASSTASEYNEQFFGPGTRLTVL.

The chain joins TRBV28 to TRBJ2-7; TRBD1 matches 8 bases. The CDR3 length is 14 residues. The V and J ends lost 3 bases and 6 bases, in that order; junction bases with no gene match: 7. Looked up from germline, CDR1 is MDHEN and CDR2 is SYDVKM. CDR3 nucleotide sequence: TGTGCCAGCAGTTTGACGTCCAGGGGGCCCGAGCAGTACTTC. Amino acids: CASSLTSRGPEQYF.

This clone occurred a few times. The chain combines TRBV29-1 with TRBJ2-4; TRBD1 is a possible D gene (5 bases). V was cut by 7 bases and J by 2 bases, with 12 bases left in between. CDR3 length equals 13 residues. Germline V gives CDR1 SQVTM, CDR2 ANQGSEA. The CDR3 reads CSAYLGPKNIQYF. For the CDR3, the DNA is TGCAGCGCGTACCTGGGGCCCAAAAACATTCAGTACTTC.

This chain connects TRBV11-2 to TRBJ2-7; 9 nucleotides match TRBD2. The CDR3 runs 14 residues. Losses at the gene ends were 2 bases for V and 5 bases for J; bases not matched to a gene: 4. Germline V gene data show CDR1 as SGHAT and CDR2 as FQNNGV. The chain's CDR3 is CASSLLAGDDEQYF. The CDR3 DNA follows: TGTGCCAGCAGCTTATTAGCGGGAGACGACGAGCAGTACTTC.

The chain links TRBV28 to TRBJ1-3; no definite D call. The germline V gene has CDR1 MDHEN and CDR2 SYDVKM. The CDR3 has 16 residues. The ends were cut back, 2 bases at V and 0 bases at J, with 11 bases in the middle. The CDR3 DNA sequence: TGTGCCAGCAGTTTAGGGATTGGGAGCTCTGGAAACACCATATATTTT. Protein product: CASSLGIGSSGNTIYF. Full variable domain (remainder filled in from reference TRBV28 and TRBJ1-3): DVKVTQSSRYLVKRTGEKVFLECVQDMDHENMFWYRQDPGLGLRLIYFSYDVKMKEKGDIPEGYSVSREKKERFSLILESASTNQTSMYLCASSLGIGSSGNTIYFGEGSWLTVV.

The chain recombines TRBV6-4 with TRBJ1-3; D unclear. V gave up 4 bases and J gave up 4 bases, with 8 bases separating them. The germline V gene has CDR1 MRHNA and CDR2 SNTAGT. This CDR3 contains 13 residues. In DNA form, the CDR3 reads TGTGCCAGCAGTGCCGAGCCCGGAAACACCATATATTTT. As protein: CASSAEPGNTIYF.

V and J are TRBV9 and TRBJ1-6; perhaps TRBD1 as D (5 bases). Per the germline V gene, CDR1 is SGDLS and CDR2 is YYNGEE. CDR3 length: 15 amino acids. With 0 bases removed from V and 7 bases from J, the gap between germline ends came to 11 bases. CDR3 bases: TGTGCCAGCAGCGTAGCCTCGGGGGGGAATTCACCCCTCCACTTT. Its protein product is CASSVASGGNSPLHF. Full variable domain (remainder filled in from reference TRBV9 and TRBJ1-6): DSGVTQTPKHLITATGQRVTLRCSPRSGDLSVYWYQQSLDQGLQFLIQYYNGEERAKGNILERFSAQQFPDLHSELNLSSLELGDSALYFCASSVASGGNSPLHFGNGTRLTVT.

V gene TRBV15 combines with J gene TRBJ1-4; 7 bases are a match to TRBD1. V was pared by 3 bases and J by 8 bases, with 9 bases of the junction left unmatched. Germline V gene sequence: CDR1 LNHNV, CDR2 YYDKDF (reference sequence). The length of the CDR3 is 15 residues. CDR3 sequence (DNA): TGTGCCACCAGCAGCGCAGCAGGGACAGTAGAAAAACTGTTTTTT. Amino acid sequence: CATSSAAGTVEKLFF.

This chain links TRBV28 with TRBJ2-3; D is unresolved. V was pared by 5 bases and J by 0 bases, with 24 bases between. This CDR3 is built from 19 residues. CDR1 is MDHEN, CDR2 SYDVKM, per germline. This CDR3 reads CASSPLRRSVRVSTDTQYF. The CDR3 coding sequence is TGTGCCAGCAGTCCGCTGCGAAGATCTGTCCGTGTCAGCACAGATACGCAGTATTTT.

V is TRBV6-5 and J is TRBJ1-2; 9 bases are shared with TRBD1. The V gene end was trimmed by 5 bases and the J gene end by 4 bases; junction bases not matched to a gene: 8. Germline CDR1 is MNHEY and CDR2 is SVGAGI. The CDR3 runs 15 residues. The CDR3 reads CASSTGQGKGYGYTF. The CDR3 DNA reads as TGTGCCAGCAGTACCGGACAGGGGAAAGGCTATGGCTACACCTTC.

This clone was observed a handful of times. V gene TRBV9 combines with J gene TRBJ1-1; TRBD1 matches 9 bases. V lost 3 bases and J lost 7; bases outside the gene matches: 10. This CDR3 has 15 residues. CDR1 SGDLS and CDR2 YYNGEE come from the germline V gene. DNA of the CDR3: TGTGCCAGCAGCGCGGCGGGACAGGGTTCTGGTGAAGCTTTCTTT. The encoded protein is CASSAAGQGSGEAFF.